This T cell receptor beta chain was recovered during a study of beta chain features in type 1 diabetes (dated by TCRdb to the late 2010s). Context from the whole study: Mean age, gender distribution, total cell number and subset yield did not differ between patients and healthy donors. A total of some 100,000,000 sorted cells were examined across all samples, and a strong correlation was observed between cell number per subset and RNA yield. Whereas all 28 donors provided naive and central memory subsets, regulatory and stem cell-like memory subsets were isolated from just 8 patients and about 8 healthy donors. The study compared TCRB repertoires of sorted circulating CD4+ T cell subsets between recently diagnosed type 1 diabetes patients and matched healthy donors.

All of the isolated RNA was reverse transcribed with the High Capacity cDNA Reverse Transcription Kit, so expressed TCRB transcripts were sequenced. Deep immunoSEQ sequencing was applied to naive, central memory and regulatory T cell samples, giving an average of about 3.57 million total reads per sample. After sorted cells were lysed in RLT buffer, RNA was extracted with DNase-treated RNeasy Micro or Mini kits, with the choice depending on cell number. To prevent cross-contamination, every cell subset was processed on its own, while patient and healthy donor samples were processed together. The immunoSEQ multiplex PCR was used to amplify TCRB sequences from cDNA, yielding 87-bp fragments that span the CDR3 region. Amplicons were sequenced on the Illumina HiSeq platform. Per the source publication's procedure: Synthetic template baselines were used to correct PCR bias computationally, reads within Hamming distance 2 were collapsed together, and singletons that could not be merged were discarded. Reads were aligned against IMGT so that V, D and J genes, CDR3 length and insertions or deletions at six rearrangement sites could be assigned. Clonotype counts were normalized to sorted cell number within each subset before computing true diversity and Gini coefficients with the tcR R package. The overlap coefficient, calculated on TCRB nucleotide sequences, was used to measure repertoire sharing. Sourced from immuneACCESS, this table was stored by TCRdb with only in-frame sequences that have V and J called. A share of the clones is absent; for the studies checked, an unresolved V gene accounts for under half, and the remainder has no known explanation. Clone size and the V and J calls come from that table; the DNA yielded D and trimming. The sample includes 150,000 or so clones, with over 8.5% observed a single time. The top ten clones comprise roughly 1.9% of the sample.

Taken from the germline V gene, the CDR1 and CDR2 loops are SGDLS and YYNGEE. V is reduced by 0 bases and J by 7 bases, leaving a spacing of 11 bases between them. The CDR3 spans 14 residues, from the cysteine through the phenylalanine. The read is trimmed to its CDR3 DNA, 42 bases read in frame from base 1. The paper's findings and limits, for the study overall: Because cDNA rather than genomic DNA was sequenced, highly expressing activated cells could have been over-represented, although no difference in activation and CD3 levels was found between groups. The naive, central memory and regulatory TCRB repertoires appeared to resemble one another more closely among patients than among healthy donors. At VDJ recombination sites, type 1 diabetes patients had fewer insertions and more deleted nucleotides, which implies abnormalities in thymic rearrangement. Only small numbers of individuals were included in the HLA sub-analyses, which left unresolved whether HLA type had any influence on TCRB rearrangement. PCR might favor shorter templates, but patient and control samples were amplified and corrected together, so any skew would affect both groups equally. A moderate but significant shortening of TCRB CDR3 length was observed in type 1 diabetes patients in all four CD4+ subsets.

A single peripheral blood draw of roughly 0.11 L on average was collected from each donor into heparinised tubes. Using a panel that included CD45RO, CCR7, CD25, CD127, CD95 and CD27, naive, central memory, regulatory and stem cell-like memory CD4+ T cells were sorted on a BD FACSAria II. A purity above 95% was achieved for all sorted populations. PBMCs were isolated right away by Lymphoprep density gradient centrifugation and were stained directly, without culture. So that batch effects would be minimized, each experiment stained and sorted samples in pairs, pairing one healthy donor with one patient. This clone has more than one count but fewer than ten. Its antigen specificity is not known. Base qualities were left out, and no much larger clone turns up one base away.

The TCR was taken from a man between 18 and 29 years old in good health. The sequence links TRBV9 to TRBJ2-1, with TRBD2 perhaps the D gene, on 6 matching bases. Sequenced sample: central memory CD4+ T cells from blood. The CDR3 protein: CASSVDPSVNEQFF. The nucleotide sequence is TGTGCCAGCAGCGTAGACCCTAGCGTAAATGAGCAGTTCTTC.